This TCR beta chain derives from a study of cytomegalovirus exposure and HLA in healthy donors. Study-level findings and limits: Listed as cytomegalovirus-associated were 150 to 200 TCR beta chains. There was a cluster of highly shared sequence variants that was likely a sequencing artifact. It was in a later analysis that TCR association rates were seen to vary by HLA locus, highest for DRB1 and lowest for HLA-C. For TCR beta chains, V- and J-gene trimming was later linked to a missense DCLRE1C variant.

Notes on this clone: The antigen is not known.

The PCR had 60 Vbeta and 13 Jbeta primers. Sequencing was performed with immunoSEQ multiplex PCR; in TCRdb, only in-frame clones are kept and a portion is missing. The table lists about 90,000 clones, more than 65% of them singletons. Sequenced sample: PBMCs. The receptor comes from a woman under 30 in good health and CMV-seropositive.

The CDR3 region has the DNA TGTGCCAGCAGCTTAGGACAGGGGAAAAACTACGAGCAGTACTTC. Amino acids: CASSLGQGKNYEQYF. The genes are TRBV11-3 and TRBJ2-7, with 8 bases that match TRBD1. The CDR3 runs 15 residues. The junction had 5 bases not matched to a gene; V was cut back by 1 base and J by 3 bases. Germline CDR1 and CDR2: SGHNT and YENEEA.